The T cell receptor (beta chain) under discussion was sequenced for a study of shared clonotypes between healthy human individuals. The CDR3 has 14 residues. V gave up 6 bases and J gave up 4 bases, with 13 bases separating them. Germline V gene lookup returns CDR1 MNHNS and CDR2 SASEGT. From CD4+ cells came CD45RA+ naive and CD45RA-negative memory subsets. TCRdb keeps only in-frame clones here, not all; method: immunoSEQ multiplex PCR. The sample includes about 1.1 million clones, approximately 80% of them seen just once. Material: memory CD4+ T cells from PBMCs. Described subset: CD45RA-negative fraction. The chain is built from TRBV6-1 and TRBJ1-5; D unresolved. This clonotype was obtained from a man between 18 and 35 years old in good health. Some clones in this sample may be carry-over from other donors' samples. The CDR3 region is CASRPVLWNQPQHF. CDR3 DNA: TGTGCCAGCAGGCCGGTCTTGTGGAATCAGCCCCAGCATTTT.